This T cell receptor (beta chain) was captured by sequencing in a study of blood T cell repertoires in COVID-19. Germline CDR1 reads SNHLY; CDR2 reads FYNNEI. V lost 7 bases to trimming and J lost 7 bases; unmatched junction nucleotides: 8. This CDR3 spans 14 amino acids. Per the study methods: Estimates of nucleated cell counts were drawn from the amplification of reference gene primers. The repertoire was sequenced with immunoSEQ multiplex PCR; TCRdb's copy has only in-frame clones and lacks some. From that table come the V and J calls and clone size; the DNA was used to work out D and trimming. The table lists about 100,000 clones, around 91% of them singletons.

The sample comprised peripheral blood. This chain joins TRBV2 and TRBJ2-2; 8 nucleotides agree with TRBD1. The receptor's source is a woman older than 75 with acute or convalescent COVID-19. The CDR3 region is CASTDRGVGGELFF. CDR3 bases: TGTGCCAGCACTGACAGGGGCGTCGGCGGGGAGCTGTTTTTT.